This TCR beta chain emerged from a study of T cell repertoires in cytomegalovirus infection. In the case of this clonotype: The antigen remains undetermined.

General study points: HLA-C-restricted CMV-specific TCR beta clonotypes prevailed in the ex vivo response. Based on cumulative public TCR beta family frequency, carriers of CMV plus the relevant HLA were identified.

MiXCR, run by TCRdb on the reads, gives a single entry per CDR3 protein. The repertoire holds about 360,000 distinct CDR3 sequences, about a sixth seen once, with roughly 9% in the top ten. The TCR originated in a human donor in good health (CMV status not recorded). Some clones in this sample may be carry-over from other donors' samples. The sequenced sample was PBMCs.

CDR3: CASKTAGDEQFF. The CDR3 DNA reads TGTGCCAGCAAGACAGCGGGAGATGAGCAGTTCTTC. This chain joins TRBV2 and TRBJ2-1; 8 nucleotides align to TRBD2. This CDR3 has 12 residues. With V trimmed by 7 bases and J by 8 bases, 4 bases remained unmatched. CDR1 and CDR2 (germline): SNHLY, FYNNEI.